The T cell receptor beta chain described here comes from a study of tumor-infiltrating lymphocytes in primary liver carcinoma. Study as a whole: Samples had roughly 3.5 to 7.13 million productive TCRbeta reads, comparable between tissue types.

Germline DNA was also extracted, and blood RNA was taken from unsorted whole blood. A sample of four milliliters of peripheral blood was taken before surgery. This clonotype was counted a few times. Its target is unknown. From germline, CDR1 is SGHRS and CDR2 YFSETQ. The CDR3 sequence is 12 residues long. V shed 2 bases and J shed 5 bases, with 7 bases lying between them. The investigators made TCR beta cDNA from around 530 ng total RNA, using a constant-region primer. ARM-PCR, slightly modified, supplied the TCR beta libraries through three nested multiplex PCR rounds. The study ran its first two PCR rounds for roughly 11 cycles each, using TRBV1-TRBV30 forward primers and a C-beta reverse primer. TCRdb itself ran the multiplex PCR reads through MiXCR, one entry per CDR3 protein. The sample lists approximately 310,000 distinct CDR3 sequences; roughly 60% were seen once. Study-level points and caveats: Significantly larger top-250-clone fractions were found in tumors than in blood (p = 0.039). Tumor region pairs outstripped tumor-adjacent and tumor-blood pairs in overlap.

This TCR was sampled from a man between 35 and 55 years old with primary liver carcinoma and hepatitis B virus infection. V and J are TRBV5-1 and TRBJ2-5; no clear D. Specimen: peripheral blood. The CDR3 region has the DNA TGCGCCAGCAGCTTCTTCGGCGAGACCCAGTACTTC. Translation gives CASSFFGETQYF.